This entry features one T cell receptor beta chain sequence. As yet, its antigen is unknown. This entry belongs to a study of T cell repertoires in cytomegalovirus infection. Study-wide context: Shared public TCR beta signatures pointed to both CMV infection and a matching HLA type.

The V segment lost 1 base and the J segment 9 bases; nucleotides outside the gene matches: 3. Germline loops: CDR1 DFQATT, CDR2 SNEGSKA (reference sequence). This CDR3 comprises 14 residues. The study, taken as a whole, reports: Predominance within the ex vivo response was attributable to HLA-C-restricted CMV-specific TCR beta clonotypes.

TCRdb itself ran the reads through MiXCR, one entry per CDR3 protein. The sample has hundreds of thousands of distinct CDR3 sequences, roughly 15% seen once. This receptor was obtained from a human donor in good health (CMV status not recorded). Some clones in this sample may be carry-over from other donors' samples. The chain employs TRBV20-1 and TRBJ1-6; 10 bases line up with TRBD1. The sequencing sample was made of PBMCs. The CDR3 loop reads CSARVGTGASPLHF. CDR3 sequence (DNA): TGCAGTGCTAGAGTAGGGACAGGGGCTTCACCCCTCCACTTT.